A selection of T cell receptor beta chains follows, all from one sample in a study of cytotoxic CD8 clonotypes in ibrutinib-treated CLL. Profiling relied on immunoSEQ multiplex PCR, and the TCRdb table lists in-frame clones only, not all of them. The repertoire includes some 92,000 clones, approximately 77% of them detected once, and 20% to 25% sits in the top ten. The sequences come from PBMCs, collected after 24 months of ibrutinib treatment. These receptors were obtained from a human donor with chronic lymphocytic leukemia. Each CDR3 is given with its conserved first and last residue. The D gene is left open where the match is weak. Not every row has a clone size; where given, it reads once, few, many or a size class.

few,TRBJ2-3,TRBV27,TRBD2,TGTGCCAGCAGTTTAACGGCTAGCGGCTCATGGGTAGATACGCAGTATTTT,CASSLTASGSWVDTQYF
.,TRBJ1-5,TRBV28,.,TGTGCCAGCAGTTTTAGGGTGCGGGGGGGCAATCAGCCCCAGCATTTT,CASSFRVRGGNQPQHF
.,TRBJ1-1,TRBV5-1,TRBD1,TGCGCCAGCAGCACGGGACAGGGGACTGAAGCTTTCTTT,CASSTGQGTEAFF
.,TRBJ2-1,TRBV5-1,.,TGCGCCAGCAGCTTAACCGAATACAATGAGCAGTTCTTC,CASSLTEYNEQFF
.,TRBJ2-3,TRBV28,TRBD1,TGTGCCAGCAAACCGGCGGGACAGGGATTGGGAGATACGCAGTATTTT,CASKPAGQGLGDTQYF
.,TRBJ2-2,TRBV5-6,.,TGTGCCAGCAGCTTGGTCGCAGGGGCGAACACCGGGGAGCTGTTTTTT,CASSLVAGANTGELFF
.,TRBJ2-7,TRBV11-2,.,TGTGCCAGCAGCTTAGTGGGTGGGTCGGACTACGAGCAGTACTTC,CASSLVGGSDYEQYF
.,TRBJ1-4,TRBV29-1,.,TGCAGCGTACTATCCGGAACGACAGAAAAACTGTTTTTT,CSVLSGTTEKLFF
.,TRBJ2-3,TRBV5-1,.,TGCGCCAGCAGTGGGCGGGAAGGAGATACGCAGTATTTT,CASSGREGDTQYF
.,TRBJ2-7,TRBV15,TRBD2,TGTGCCACCAGCAGGACGGGAGGGGGGAGTTTCGAGCAGTACTTC,CATSRTGGGSFEQYF
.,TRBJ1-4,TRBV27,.,TGTGCCAGCAGTCCGGGAAGAGGATATGAAAAACTGTTTTTT,CASSPGRGYEKLFF
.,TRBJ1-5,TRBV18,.,TGTGCCAGCTCACCAGGGACGGGGGCGAGTCAGCCCCAGCATTTT,CASSPGTGASQPQHF
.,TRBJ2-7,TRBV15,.,TGTGCCACCAGCAGAGATGGCGGTTACGAGCAGTACTTC,CATSRDGGYEQYF
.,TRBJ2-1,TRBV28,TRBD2,TGTGCCAGCCGACTACGTTCTAGCGGCCTCAATGAGCAGTTCTTC,CASRLRSSGLNEQFF
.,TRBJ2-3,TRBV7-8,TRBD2,TGTGCCAGCAGCTTGCGGGAGGGCAGGACAGATACGCAGTATTTT,CASSLREGRTDTQYF
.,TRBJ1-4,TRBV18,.,TGTGCCAGCTCACCCCAAGATGAAAAACTGTTTTTT,CASSPQDEKLFF
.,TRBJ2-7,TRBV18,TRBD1,TGTGCCAGCTCAACCGGGACAGGGGGCTACGAGCAGTACTTC,CASSTGTGGYEQYF
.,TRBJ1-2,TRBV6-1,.,TGTGCCAGCAGTGCTGCAGGGGTCAAAGGCTACACCTTC,CASSAAGVKGYTF
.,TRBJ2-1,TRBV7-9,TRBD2,TGTGCCAGCAGCTTATTTCTGGGAGGGTATAGTGAGCAGTTCTTC,CASSLFLGGYSEQFF
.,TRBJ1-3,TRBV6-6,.,TGTGCCAGCGGTAGGGGCTTAACACAGGGAAACACCATATATTTT,CASGRGLTQGNTIYF
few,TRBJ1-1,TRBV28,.,TGTGCCAGCAAGACGGGGGTTGAAGCTTTCTTT,CASKTGVEAFF
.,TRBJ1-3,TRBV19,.,TGTGCCAGTAACGGTGGAAGGCGCCTGTCTGGAAACACCATATATTTT,CASNGGRRLSGNTIYF
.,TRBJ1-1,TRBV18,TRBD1,TGTGCCAGCTCGCTCGGGACAGGGAACACTGAAGCTTTCTTT,CASSLGTGNTEAFF
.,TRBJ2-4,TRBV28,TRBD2,TGTGCCAGCAGGCCTTCGGGGCCCACGGGGGGCATTCAGTACTTC,CASRPSGPTGGIQYF
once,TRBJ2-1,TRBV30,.,TGTGCCTGGACAGAATACAATGAGCAGTTCTTC,CAWTEYNEQFF
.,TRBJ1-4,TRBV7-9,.,TGTGCCAGCAGCTCAACAGAAAAACTGTTTTTT,CASSSTEKLFF
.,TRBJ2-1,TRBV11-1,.,TGTGCCAGCAGCCTCCGGGCAGGCGGCTCCTACAATGAGCAGTTCTTC,CASSLRAGGSYNEQFF
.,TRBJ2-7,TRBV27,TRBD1,TGTGCCAGCAGTTTATCGTGGGGACAGGGTGCCTACGAGCAGTACTTC,CASSLSWGQGAYEQYF
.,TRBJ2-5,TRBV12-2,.,TGTGCCAGCAGCTGGCTAGCGGGAGCAGAGACCCAGTACTTC,CASSWLAGAETQYF
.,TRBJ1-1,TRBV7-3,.,TGTGCCAGCAGCTCACAACAGGGAACTGAAGCTTTCTTT,CASSSQQGTEAFF
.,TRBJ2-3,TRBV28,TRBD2,TGTGCCAGCAGCCCGAGACTAGCGGGAAGCACAGATACGCAGTATTTT,CASSPRLAGSTDTQYF
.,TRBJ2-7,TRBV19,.,TGTGCCAGTAGTAACGAAAGGAGGGGAGTCTACGAGCAGTACTTC,CASSNERRGVYEQYF
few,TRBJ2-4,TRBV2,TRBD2,TGTGCCAGCAGTGCTGGGACTAGCGACATTCAGTACTTC,CASSAGTSDIQYF
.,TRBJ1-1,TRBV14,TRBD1,TGTGCCAGCAGCCCGACAGGGGGCGGGAGAGTGCGATCTTTCTTT,CASSPTGGGRVRSFF
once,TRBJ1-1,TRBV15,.,TGTGCCACCAGCAGGCTCCAGGGTCCTGAAGCTTTCTTT,CATSRLQGPEAFF
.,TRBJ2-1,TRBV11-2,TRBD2,TGTGCCAGCACCAATCTTTGGTTGGCGGGAGGCCCTGGCAATGAGCAGTTCTTC,CASTNLWLAGGPGNEQFF
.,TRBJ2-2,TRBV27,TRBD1,TGTGCCACTCAACTGGGACAGGGGCTAACCGGGGAGCTGTTTTTT,CATQLGQGLTGELFF
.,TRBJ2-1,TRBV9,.,TGTGCCAGCAGCGTAGAGTTGGCAAGCTCCTACAATGAGCAGTTCTTC,CASSVELASSYNEQFF
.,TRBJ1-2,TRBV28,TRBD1,TGTGCCACCCGCAGGGGGCAAGTCTATGGCTACACCTTC,CATRRGQVYGYTF
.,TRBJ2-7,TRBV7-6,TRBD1,TGTGCCAGCAGCCAGGCCGGGACAGGGATTTACGAGCAGTACTTC,CASSQAGTGIYEQYF
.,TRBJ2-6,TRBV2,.,TGTGCCAGCAGCGGGAGTTCTGGGGCCAACGTCCTGACTTTC,CASSGSSGANVLTF
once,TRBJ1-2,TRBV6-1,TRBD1,TGTGCCAGCAGGCCCTCGACAGGGAATGGCTACACCTTC,CASRPSTGNGYTF
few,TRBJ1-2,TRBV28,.,TGTGCCAGCAGTTCTCCAGGGGATGGCTACACCTTC,CASSSPGDGYTF
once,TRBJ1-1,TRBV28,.,TGTGCCACCCTTCCCCCGAGCAGAACTGAAGCTTTCTTT,CATLPPSRTEAFF
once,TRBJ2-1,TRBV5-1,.,TGCGCCAGCAGCTTGGAGGCCAGCTCCTACAATGAGCAGTTCTTC,CASSLEASSYNEQFF
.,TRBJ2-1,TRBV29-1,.,TGCAGCTGGAAGAGGGGACCCCGGAATGAGCAGTTCTTC,CSWKRGPRNEQFF
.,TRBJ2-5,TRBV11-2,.,TGTGCCAGCAGCGGGCCACTCCGGGGCCCCCAAGAGACCCAGTACTTC,CASSGPLRGPQETQYF
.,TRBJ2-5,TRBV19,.,TGTGCCAGTAGTATGAGGAAACAGTCCCTAGCCCTCCAAGAGACCCAGTACTTC,CASSMRKQSLALQETQYF
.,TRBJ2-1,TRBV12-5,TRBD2,TGTGCTAGTGCTCTCGGGGGGTCTAGCGGGAGGGACAATGAGCAGTTCTTC,CASALGGSSGRDNEQFF
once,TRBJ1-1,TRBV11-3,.,TGTGCCAGCAGCGCATTTTCGGGAACTGAAGCTTTCTTT,CASSAFSGTEAFF